These 4 T cell receptor beta chains came from one sample sequenced in a study of cytomegalovirus exposure and HLA in healthy donors. PCR used 60 Vbeta primers and 13 Jbeta primers. Assay: immunoSEQ multiplex PCR; the TCRdb copy retains only in-frame clones and omits some. The sample lists 150,000 to 200,000 clones; around 76% were seen once. Sequenced input: PBMCs. The receptors were gathered from a man aged 40-55 years in good health and CMV-seropositive.

This clone was counted between two and nine times. This chain links TRBV18 with TRBJ1-2; 9 bases fit TRBD1. CDR1 is KGHSH, CDR2 LQKENI, per germline. CDR3 length: 15 amino acids. Germline trimming cut 3 bases from V and 2 bases from J; bases unmatched to any gene: 4. The CDR3 region is CASSPGTGWNYGYTF. The CDR3 region has the DNA TGTGCCAGCTCACCCGGGACAGGGTGGAACTATGGCTACACCTTC. Together with reference TRBV18 and TRBJ1-2, the CDR3 gives the full variable domain: NAGVMQNPRHLVRRRGQEARLRCSPMKGHSHVYWYRQLPEEGLKFMVYLQKENIIDESGMPKERFSAEFPKEGPSILRIQQVVRGDSAAYFCASSPGTGWNYGYTFGSGTRLTVV.

The sample holds a few counts of this clone. The V call is TRBV6-1, the J call TRBJ1-5; D not resolved. The CDR3 loop spans 13 amino acids. CDR1 MNHNS and CDR2 SASEGT come from the germline V gene. Trimming left V 6 bases short and J 4 bases short, with 10 bases between. Here the CDR3 reads CASSRSVNQPQHF. The CDR3 bases are TGTGCCAGCAGCCGCTCAGTGAATCAGCCCCAGCATTTT.

The chain couples TRBV6-5 to TRBJ2-7, with 8 bases aligning to TRBD1. CDR1 MNHEY and CDR2 SVGAGI come from the germline V gene. V shed 4 bases, J shed 4 bases, and the junction held 3 bases outside the gene matches. The length of the CDR3 is 13 residues. This CDR3 reads CASSSTGGYEQYF. The CDR3 DNA reads as TGTGCCAGCAGTTCCACAGGGGGGTACGAGCAGTACTTC.

J is TRBJ2-5 and V is TRBV7-6; D may be TRBD2 (7 bases). In germline, CDR1 is SGHVS, CDR2 FNYEAQ. This CDR3 has 15 residues. Trimming left V 1 base short and J 11 bases short, with 20 bases between. The CDR3 region has the DNA TGTGCCAGCAGCTTAGGAGGCTCAGGGGCGGGGGAGCAGTACTTC. Its translation: CASSLGGSGAGEQYF.